The subject of this entry is one TCR beta chain. With V trimmed by 7 bases and J by 5 bases, 4 bases remained unmatched. CDR3 length: 13 amino acids. Per germline, CDR1 WSHSY and CDR2 SAAADI. The entry originates in a study of blood T cell repertoires in COVID-19. Study details: Sites across the United States, Italy and Spain contributed samples from acute and convalescent COVID-19. PBMCs, B-cell-depleted T cells, or T cells were the source of the cDNA or gDNA that made up the material.

Authors' methods: Quantification of nucleated cells was approximated via reference gene primer amplification. Profiling relied on immunoSEQ multiplex PCR, and the TCRdb table lists in-frame clones only, not all of them. D and trimming come from the DNA, and the V and J calls and clone size come from that table. The profile shows about 34,000 clones, over 75% of them singletons. The chain is built from TRBV10-2 and TRBJ2-3, with 9 bases identical to TRBD2. The TCR comes from a man aged 60 to 69 with active COVID-19. Sequencing was carried out using peripheral blood. The CDR3 DNA sequence: TGCGCCAGCATGCGGGAGGGCGGAGATACGCAGTATTTT. Translated: CASMREGGDTQYF.